The entry that follows covers one T cell receptor (beta chain) sequence. Its antigen is currently unknown. The PCR ran on 60 Vbeta and 13 Jbeta primers. Measured with immunoSEQ multiplex PCR; TCRdb has only the in-frame clones, and not every one. The data contain approximately 160,000 clones, around 68% of them seen just once; the ten biggest clones take up 1.1% to 1.5%. These data are taken from a study of cytomegalovirus exposure and HLA in healthy donors. Study conclusions and caveats: For TCR beta chains, V- and J-gene trimming was later linked to a missense DCLRE1C variant. Sequences of the TCR beta chain were said to predict the HLA-A and HLA-B alleles of most subjects accurately. The productive fraction for most TCR beta V segments was about 87% or about 30% in an earlier analysis.

The CDR3 sequence is 15 residues long. Germline V gene data show CDR1 as SGHNT and CDR2 as YYREEE (reference sequence). V trimming: 0 bases; J trimming: 3 bases; junction bases outside the gene matches: 5. The clonotype originates from a man aged 50-60 years in good health and CMV-seronegative. The chain combines TRBV5-4 with TRBJ1-1, with 7 bases that match TRBD1. What was sequenced was PBMCs. As DNA, the CDR3 is TGTGCCAGCAGCTTGGCCGTTGGGACAGACACTGAAGCTTTCTTT. Protein product: CASSLAVGTDTEAFF.